Listed below are T cell receptor beta chains from one sample, sequenced in a study of control samples from healthy donors and cancer patients. Method: immunoSEQ multiplex PCR; TCRdb's copy keeps in-frame clones and lacks some. Among roughly 130,000 clones listed, around 85% were seen once. The sequenced sample was blood. These receptors were obtained from a woman aged 30 to 39 in good health. Both conserved end residues are part of each CDR3. The order of the fields is J gene, clone size, V gene, D gene, CDR3 protein, CDR3 DNA. A D gene is named only where the DNA matches it firmly. Size tells how often a clone was seen (once, few, many) or the class of an expanded clone, and some rows leave it out.

>TRBJ1-1|-|TRBV2|TRBD1
CASSPGTGGLNTEAFF
TGTGCCAGCAGCCCTGGGACAGGGGGTTTGAACACTGAAGCTTTCTTT
>TRBJ1-6|-|TRBV7-9|TRBD1
CASSPDRVLSPLHF
TGTGCCAGCAGCCCCGACAGGGTCTTATCACCCCTCCACTTT
>TRBJ2-1|once|TRBV29-1|TRBD2
CSVGLAGPHEQFF
TGCAGCGTCGGACTAGCGGGCCCACATGAGCAGTTCTTC
>TRBJ2-1|-|TRBV5-6|-
CASGSSYNEQFF
TGTGCCAGCGGGAGCTCCTACAATGAGCAGTTCTTC
>TRBJ2-7|-|TRBV2|-
CASSDPPGTYEQYF
TGTGCCAGCAGTGATCCTCCGGGGACCTACGAGCAGTACTTC
>TRBJ1-1|-|TRBV7-9|TRBD1
CASSFGTGGSTEAFF
TGTGCCAGCAGCTTTGGGACAGGCGGGAGCACTGAAGCTTTCTTT
>TRBJ1-2|few|TRBV5-1|TRBD1
CASSLRGQGRYGYTF
TGCGCCAGCAGCTTGCGGGGACAGGGTCGCTATGGCTACACCTTC
>TRBJ2-5|once|TRBV24-1|-
CATSDIAQETQYF
TGTGCCACCAGTGATATAGCGCAAGAGACCCAGTACTTC
>TRBJ2-7|-|TRBV10-3|-
CALQRAPDYEQYF
TGTGCCCTCCAGCGGGCCCCTGATTACGAGCAGTACTTC
>TRBJ2-1|-|TRBV19|TRBD2
CASGGGSSYNEQFF
TGTGCCAGTGGAGGCGGGAGCTCCTACAATGAGCAGTTCTTC
>TRBJ2-1|-|TRBV4-2|TRBD1
CASSQQTGTGAYNEQFF
TGTGCCAGCAGCCAACAGACCGGGACAGGGGCGTACAATGAGCAGTTCTTC
>TRBJ1-4|-|TRBV2|-
CASSGRRVGAGEKLFF
TGTGCCAGCAGTGGTCGCCGGGTGGGGGCAGGGGAAAAACTGTTTTTT
>TRBJ2-7|-|TRBV5-1|TRBD2
CASSPATSGYEQYF
TGCGCCAGCAGCCCGGCGACTAGCGGCTACGAGCAGTACTTC
>TRBJ2-1|-|TRBV19|TRBD2
CASSMGLAGEGNEQFF
TGTGCCAGTAGTATGGGACTAGCGGGAGAGGGGAATGAGCAGTTCTTC
>TRBJ2-1|-|TRBV4-2|TRBD2
CASSQDEVAPGLVVNEQFF
TGTGCCAGCAGCCAAGATGAAGTCGCTCCGGGACTAGTGGTCAATGAGCAGTTCTTC
>TRBJ1-2|-|TRBV5-8|-
CASSLAGGHGYTF
TGTGCCAGCAGCTTGGCCGGGGGGCATGGCTACACCTTC
>TRBJ1-2|-|TRBV29-1|-
CSVVVTGSSGYTF
TGCAGCGTTGTCGTAACAGGGTCTAGTGGCTACACCTTC
>TRBJ2-1|once|TRBV27|-
CASSLSPAEGRGNEQFF
TGTGCCAGCAGTTTATCTCCCGCCGAGGGCCGGGGCAATGAGCAGTTCTTC
>TRBJ1-1|-|TRBV6-5|-
CASSRGGGDTEAFF
TGTGCCAGCAGCCGCGGGGGGGGTGACACTGAAGCTTTCTTT
>TRBJ2-2|-|TRBV2|-
CASSVGGGNTGELFF
TGTGCCAGCAGTGTTGGAGGAGGCAACACCGGGGAGCTGTTTTTT
>TRBJ1-2|once|TRBV19|-
CASSEEVGGRYTF
TGTGCCAGTAGTGAAGAGGTTGGGGGACGCTACACCTTC
>TRBJ1-1|-|TRBV19|TRBD1
CASSPGTGWTEAFF
TGTGCCAGTAGTCCCGGGACAGGGTGGACTGAAGCTTTCTTT
>TRBJ2-7|few|TRBV29-1|-
CSVEDRGSYEQYF
TGCAGCGTTGAAGATCGGGGGTCCTACGAGCAGTACTTC
>TRBJ1-6|-|TRBV10-2|-
CASSVGSSSYNSPLHF
TGCGCCAGCAGTGTCGGCTCCAGCTCCTATAATTCACCCCTCCACTTT
>TRBJ2-1|-|TRBV4-2|TRBD2
CASSPPGLAGGNEQFF
TGTGCCAGCAGCCCCCCGGGACTAGCGGGAGGAAATGAGCAGTTCTTC
>TRBJ1-1|-|TRBV3-1/TRBV3-2|-
CASSQGPVMNTEAFF
TGTGCCAGCAGCCAAGGGCCAGTCATGAACACTGAAGCTTTCTTT
>TRBJ1-2|few|TRBV5-1|-
CASSVDGQNYGYTF
TGCGCCAGCAGCGTAGATGGACAGAACTATGGCTACACCTTC
>TRBJ1-3|once|TRBV15|-
CATSSLRQVSGNTIYF
TGTGCCACCAGCAGTTTGAGACAGGTCTCTGGAAACACCATATATTTT
>TRBJ1-5|-|TRBV10-3|TRBD1
CAIRRQGAEVRQPQHF
TGTGCCATCAGGAGACAGGGGGCGGAGGTCAGGCAGCCCCAGCATTTT
>TRBJ1-6|-|TRBV5-1|TRBD1
CASSLGQGRIENSPLHF
TGCGCCAGCAGCCTCGGACAGGGGAGGATTGAAAATTCACCCCTCCACTTT
>TRBJ1-5|-|TRBV6-5|TRBD1
CASSSGGALSNQPQHF
TGTGCCAGCAGTTCAGGGGGCGCCTTAAGCAATCAGCCCCAGCATTTT
>TRBJ1-2|-|TRBV3-1/TRBV3-2|-
CASSQSQTGPNYGYTF
TGTGCCAGCAGCCAGAGCCAGACAGGCCCTAACTATGGCTACACCTTC
>TRBJ2-5|-|TRBV5-1|-
CASSLGQDMGTQYF
TGCGCCAGCAGCTTGGGTCAGGATATGGGGACCCAGTACTTC
>TRBJ2-1|-|TRBV24-1|TRBD2
CATSVTGTSPYNEQFF
TGTGCCACCAGTGTTACCGGGACTAGCCCCTACAATGAGCAGTTCTTC
>TRBJ1-3|-|TRBV30|-
CAWSVGFNTIYF
TGTGCCTGGAGTGTAGGGTTCAACACCATATATTTT
>TRBJ2-5|-|TRBV5-4|TRBD2
CASSLVAGGQETQYF
TGTGCCAGCAGCTTGGTAGCGGGAGGGCAAGAGACCCAGTACTTC
>TRBJ2-4|-|TRBV19|-
CASTEGSLAKNIQYF
TGTGCCAGTACCGAAGGATCCCTAGCCAAAAACATTCAGTACTTC
>TRBJ2-2|-|TRBV3-1/TRBV3-2|TRBD2
CASSPGLAGSQATGELFF
TGTGCCAGCAGCCCGGGACTAGCGGGAAGTCAGGCCACCGGGGAGCTGTTTTTT
>TRBJ2-1|-|TRBV2|-
CASSVSSSYNEQFF
TGTGCCAGCAGTGTCAGCAGCTCCTACAATGAGCAGTTCTTC
>TRBJ2-3|-|TRBV7-2|TRBD2
CASSLLPGGAGGTQYF
TGTGCCAGCAGCTTGTTACCCGGGGGGGCGGGAGGTACGCAGTATTTT
>TRBJ1-5|-|TRBV13|TRBD1
CASSPGGSNNQPQHF
TGTGCCAGCAGCCCAGGGGGTTCTAACAATCAGCCCCAGCATTTT
>TRBJ1-1|-|TRBV28|TRBD1
CASTLPGTGGQGEAFF
TGTGCCAGCACCCTGCCCGGGACAGGGGGTCAGGGTGAAGCTTTCTTT
>TRBJ2-7|-|TRBV18|TRBD2
CASSPLTSGPTYEQYF
TGTGCCAGCTCACCACTAACTAGCGGGCCCACCTACGAGCAGTACTTC
>TRBJ2-7|-|TRBV9|TRBD2
CASSSLAGDEQYF
TGTGCCAGCAGCTCCTTAGCGGGAGACGAGCAGTACTTC
>TRBJ1-4|once|TRBV6-6|-
CASSYPGTNEKLFF
TGTGCCAGCAGTTACCCCGGAACTAATGAAAAACTGTTTTTT
>TRBJ2-1|-|TRBV19|TRBD2
CASSIPRLAGRSEQFF
TGTGCCAGTAGTATCCCTCGACTAGCGGGAAGAAGTGAGCAGTTCTTC
>TRBJ2-3|-|TRBV9|TRBD1
CASSVGTGGAADTQYF
TGTGCCAGCAGCGTAGGGACAGGGGGCGCGGCAGATACGCAGTATTTT
>TRBJ2-5|-|TRBV5-1|-
CASSLDGLGETQYF
TGCGCCAGCAGCTTAGATGGGTTAGGAGAGACCCAGTACTTC
>TRBJ2-7|-|TRBV20-1|-
CSANGHEQYF
TGCAGTGCTAACGGGCACGAGCAGTACTTC
>TRBJ2-7|few|TRBV9|TRBD2
CASRSSGSYEQYF
TGTGCCAGCAGGTCTAGCGGGAGTTACGAGCAGTACTTC
>TRBJ2-3|-|TRBV6-1|TRBD2
CASSEVTSGSADTQYF
TGTGCCAGCAGTGAAGTGACTAGCGGGAGTGCAGATACGCAGTATTTT